This T cell receptor (beta chain) is from a study of vaccination and CD4 T cells after COVID-19. On this clonotype itself: Its specificity is not known.

With the Oncomine TCR Beta short-read assay, DNA from cultured CD4+ T cells was sequenced. From the PCR reads, TCRdb called clonotypes with MiXCR, one entry per CDR3 protein. This sample has under 10,000 distinct CDR3 sequences; more than 35% occur once, and the top ten carry around 12%. Indicated treatment: roughly ten-day PBMC culture with coronavirus spike peptide pools or control peptides (ViraFEST assay). Gathered ahead of the COVID-19 pandemic (2011-2018) were the CD4+ T cells of the unexposed donor. V lost 5 bases, J lost 6 bases, and 12 bases stayed unmatched. The CDR3 has 15 amino acids. Germline V gene data show CDR1 as MNHNS and CDR2 as SASEGT.

This TCR came from a human donor in good health. The chain joins TRBV6-1 to TRBJ2-5, with 7 bases identical to TRBD1. The sample taken for sequencing was CD4+ T cells from blood, cultured in vitro. The CDR3: CASSPTGTALKTQYF. As DNA, the CDR3 is TGTGCCAGCAGTCCTACCGGGACAGCATTGAAGACCCAGTACTTC.